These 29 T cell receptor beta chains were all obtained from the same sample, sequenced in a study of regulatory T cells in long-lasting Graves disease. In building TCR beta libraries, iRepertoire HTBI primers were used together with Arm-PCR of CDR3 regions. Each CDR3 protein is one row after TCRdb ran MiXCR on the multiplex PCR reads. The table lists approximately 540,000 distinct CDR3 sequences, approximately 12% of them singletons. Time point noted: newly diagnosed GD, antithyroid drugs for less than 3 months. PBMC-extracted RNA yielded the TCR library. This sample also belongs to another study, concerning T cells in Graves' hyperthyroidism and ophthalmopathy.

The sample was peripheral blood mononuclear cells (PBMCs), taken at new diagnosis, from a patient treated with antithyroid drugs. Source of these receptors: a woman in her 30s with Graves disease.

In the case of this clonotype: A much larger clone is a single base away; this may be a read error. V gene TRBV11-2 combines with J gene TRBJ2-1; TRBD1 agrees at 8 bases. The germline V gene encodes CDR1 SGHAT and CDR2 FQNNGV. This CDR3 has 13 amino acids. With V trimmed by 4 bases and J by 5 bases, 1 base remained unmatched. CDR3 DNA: TGTGCCAGCAGCTGGACAGGGAACAATGAGCAGTTCTTC. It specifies CASSWTGNNEQFF.

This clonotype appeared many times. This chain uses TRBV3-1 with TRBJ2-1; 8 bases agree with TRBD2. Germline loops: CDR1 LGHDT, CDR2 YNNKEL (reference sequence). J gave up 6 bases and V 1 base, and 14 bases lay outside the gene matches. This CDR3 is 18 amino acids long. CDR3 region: CASSQAPTSELLFNEQFF. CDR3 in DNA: TGTGCCAGCAGCCAAGCCCCGACTAGCGAGCTACTATTCAATGAGCAGTTCTTC.

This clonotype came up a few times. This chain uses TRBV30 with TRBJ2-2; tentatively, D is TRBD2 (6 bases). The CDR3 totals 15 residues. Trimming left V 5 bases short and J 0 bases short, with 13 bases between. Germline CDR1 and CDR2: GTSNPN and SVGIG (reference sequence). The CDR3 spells CAWGRRLANTGELFF. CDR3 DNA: TGTGCCTGGGGACGGAGACTAGCGAACACCGGGGAGCTGTTTTTT.

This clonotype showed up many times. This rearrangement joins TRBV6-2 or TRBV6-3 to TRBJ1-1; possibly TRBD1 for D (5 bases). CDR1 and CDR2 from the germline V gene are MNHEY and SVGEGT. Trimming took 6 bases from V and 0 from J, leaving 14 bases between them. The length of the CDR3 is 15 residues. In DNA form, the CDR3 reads TGTGCCAGCAGACCCCAGGGCGGCATGAACACTGAAGCTTTCTTT. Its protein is CASRPQGGMNTEAFF.

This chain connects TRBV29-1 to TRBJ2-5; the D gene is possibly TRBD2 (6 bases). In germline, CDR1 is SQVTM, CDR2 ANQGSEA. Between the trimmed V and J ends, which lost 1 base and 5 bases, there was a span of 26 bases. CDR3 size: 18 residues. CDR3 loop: CSVEVTPDSVPSGETQYF. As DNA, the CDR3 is TGCAGCGTTGAAGTCACCCCTGATTCGGTCCCCAGCGGGGAGACCCAGTACTTC.

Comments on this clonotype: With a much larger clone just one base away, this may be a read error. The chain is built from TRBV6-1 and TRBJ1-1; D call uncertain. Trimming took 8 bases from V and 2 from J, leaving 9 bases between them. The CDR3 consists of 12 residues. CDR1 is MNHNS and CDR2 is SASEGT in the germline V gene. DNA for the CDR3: TGTGCCAGCCCGGACGGAAACACTGAAGCTTTCTTT. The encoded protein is CASPDGNTEAFF.

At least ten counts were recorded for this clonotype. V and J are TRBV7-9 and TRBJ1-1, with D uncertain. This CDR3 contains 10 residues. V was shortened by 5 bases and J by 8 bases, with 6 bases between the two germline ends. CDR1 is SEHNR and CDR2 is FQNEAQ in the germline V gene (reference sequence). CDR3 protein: CASSKDEAFF. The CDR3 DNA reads TGTGCCAGCAGCAAGGACGAAGCTTTCTTT.

The CDR3 nucleotides read TGTGCCAGCAGTTTGGCGACCCCCCCCGGTTGGGATACGCAGTATTTT. It translates to CASSLATPPGWDTQYF. The chain joins TRBV6-2 or TRBV6-3 to TRBJ2-3; D is unresolved. The CDR3 extends over 16 amino acids. The ends were cut back, 4 bases at V and 6 bases at J, with 20 bases in the middle. Germline values: CDR1 MNHEY, CDR2 SVGEGT.

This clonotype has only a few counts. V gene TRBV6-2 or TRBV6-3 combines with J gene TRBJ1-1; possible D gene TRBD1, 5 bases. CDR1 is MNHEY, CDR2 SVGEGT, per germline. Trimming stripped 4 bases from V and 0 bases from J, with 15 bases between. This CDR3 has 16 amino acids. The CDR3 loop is CASSSQLGVMNTEAFF. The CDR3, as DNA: TGTGCCAGCAGTTCCCAACTGGGGGTCATGAACACTGAAGCTTTCTTT.

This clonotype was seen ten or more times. In DNA form, the CDR3 reads TGTGCCAGCAGCTTATACAGTCTTGATACGCAGTATTTT. As protein: CASSLYSLDTQYF. V is TRBV11-2 and J is TRBJ2-3; unclear D gene. Germline CDR1 and CDR2: SGHAT and FQNNGV. Trimming took off 2 bases at V and 6 bases at J, with 9 bases between the two ends. The CDR3 consists of 13 residues.

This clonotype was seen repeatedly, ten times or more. The CDR3 loop is CASLRDSNYGYTF. The CDR3 DNA reads TGTGCCAGCCTCCGGGACAGCAACTATGGCTACACCTTC. The rearrangement links TRBV28 to TRBJ1-2, with 7 bases aligning to TRBD1. Per the germline V gene, CDR1 is MDHEN and CDR2 is SYDVKM. V lost 8 bases, J lost 2 bases, and 5 bases stayed unmatched. The CDR3 sequence is 13 residues long.

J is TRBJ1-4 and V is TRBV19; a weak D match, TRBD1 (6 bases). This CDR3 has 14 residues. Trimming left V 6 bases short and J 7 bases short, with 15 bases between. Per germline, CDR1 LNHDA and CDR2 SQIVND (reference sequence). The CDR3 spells CASSRSGAGEKLFF. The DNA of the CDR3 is TGTGCCAGTAGCCGTTCGGGGGCGGGTGAAAAACTGTTTTTT. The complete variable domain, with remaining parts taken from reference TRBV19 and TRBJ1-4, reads DGGITQSPKYLFRKEGQNVTLSCEQNLNHDAMYWYRQDPGQGLRLIYYSQIVNDFQKGDIAEGYSVSREKKESFPLTVTSAQKNPTAFYLCASSRSGAGEKLFFGSGTQLSVL.

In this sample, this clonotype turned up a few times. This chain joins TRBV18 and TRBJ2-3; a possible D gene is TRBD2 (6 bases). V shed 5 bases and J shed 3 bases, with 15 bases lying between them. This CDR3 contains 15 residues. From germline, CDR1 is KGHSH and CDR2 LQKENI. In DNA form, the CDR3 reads TGTGCCAGCTCAAAAATAGCGGAAGGGACAGATACGCAGTATTTT. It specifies CASSKIAEGTDTQYF.

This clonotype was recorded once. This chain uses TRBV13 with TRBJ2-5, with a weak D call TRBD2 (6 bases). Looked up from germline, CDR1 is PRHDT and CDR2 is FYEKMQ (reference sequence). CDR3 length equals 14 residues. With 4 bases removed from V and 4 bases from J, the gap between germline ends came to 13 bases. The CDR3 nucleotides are TGTGCCAGCAGCTCGAAAGCGGGCGGAGAGACCCAGTACTTC. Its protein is CASSSKAGGETQYF.

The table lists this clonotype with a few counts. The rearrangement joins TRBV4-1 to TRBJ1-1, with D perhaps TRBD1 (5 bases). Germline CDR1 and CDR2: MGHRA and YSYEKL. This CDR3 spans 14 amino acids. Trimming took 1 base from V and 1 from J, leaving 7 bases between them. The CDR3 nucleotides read TGCGCCAGCAGCCAAGCCGGACAGAACACTGAAGCTTTCTTT. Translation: CASSQAGQNTEAFF.

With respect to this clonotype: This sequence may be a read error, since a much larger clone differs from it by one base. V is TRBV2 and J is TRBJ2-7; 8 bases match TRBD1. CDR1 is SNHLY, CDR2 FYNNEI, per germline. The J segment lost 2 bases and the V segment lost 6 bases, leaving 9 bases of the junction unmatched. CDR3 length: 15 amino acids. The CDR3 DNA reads TGTGCCAGCAGCGGGGACAGGAGTTTCACCTACGAGCAGTACTTC. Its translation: CASSGDRSFTYEQYF.

The CDR3 region is CSARGSRQDYEQYF. DNA of the CDR3: TGCAGTGCTAGAGGGTCGAGACAGGACTACGAGCAGTACTTC. The chain links TRBV20-1 to TRBJ2-7; tentative D call: TRBD1 (6 bases). Trimming left V 1 base short and J 3 bases short, with 13 bases between. The CDR3 length is 14 residues. CDR1 is DFQATT and CDR2 is SNEGSKA in the germline V gene (reference sequence).

CDR3 region: CASSRTGLAYEQYF. As DNA, the CDR3 is TGCGCCAGCAGTCGAACTGGGCTAGCCTACGAGCAGTACTTC. This chain uses TRBV10-2 with TRBJ2-7; D unclear. The CDR3 runs 14 residues. V lost 5 bases and J lost 2, with 13 bases in between. Germline CDR1 is WSHSY and CDR2 is SAAADI.

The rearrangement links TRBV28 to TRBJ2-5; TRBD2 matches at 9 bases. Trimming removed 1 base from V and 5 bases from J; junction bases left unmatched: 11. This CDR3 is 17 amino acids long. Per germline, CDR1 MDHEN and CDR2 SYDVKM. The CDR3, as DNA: TGTGCCAGCAGTTTATTAATGGGTAGCGGGAGCTGGGAGACCCAGTACTTC. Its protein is CASSLLMGSGSWETQYF.

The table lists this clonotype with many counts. The CDR3 spells CASIPDRMNTEAFF. CDR3 coding DNA: TGTGCCAGCATCCCCGACAGGATGAACACTGAAGCTTTCTTT. This sequence joins TRBV2 and TRBJ1-1, with D tentatively TRBD1 (6 bases). The ends were cut back, 7 bases at V and 0 bases at J, with 12 bases in the middle. The CDR3 is 14 residues long. Germline V lookup: CDR1 SNHLY, CDR2 FYNNEI.

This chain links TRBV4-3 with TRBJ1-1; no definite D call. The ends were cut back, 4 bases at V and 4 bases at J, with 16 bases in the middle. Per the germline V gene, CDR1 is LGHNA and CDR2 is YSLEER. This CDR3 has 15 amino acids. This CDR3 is CASSLKKNSGTEAFF. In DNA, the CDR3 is TGCGCCAGCAGCCTAAAGAAGAACTCGGGCACTGAAGCTTTCTTT.

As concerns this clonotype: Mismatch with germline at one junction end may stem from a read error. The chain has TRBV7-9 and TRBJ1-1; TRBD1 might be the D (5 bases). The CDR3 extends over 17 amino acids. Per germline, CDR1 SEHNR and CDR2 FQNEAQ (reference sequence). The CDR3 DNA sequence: TGTGCCAGCAGCTTAAGGTGGGGGGAAGGGCCGAACACTGAAGCTCTCTTT. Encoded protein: CASSLRWGEGPNTEALF.

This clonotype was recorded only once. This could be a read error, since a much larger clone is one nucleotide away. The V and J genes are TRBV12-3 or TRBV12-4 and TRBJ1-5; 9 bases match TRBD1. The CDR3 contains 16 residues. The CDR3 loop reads CTISESTRTGDQPQHF. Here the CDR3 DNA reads TGTACCATCAGTGAGTCGACGAGGACAGGGGATCAGCCCCAGCATTTT.

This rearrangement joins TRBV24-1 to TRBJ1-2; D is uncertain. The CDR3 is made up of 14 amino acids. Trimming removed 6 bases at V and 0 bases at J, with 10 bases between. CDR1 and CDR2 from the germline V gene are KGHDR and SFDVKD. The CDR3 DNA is TGTGCCACCAGTTCGCAGCAGACTAACTATGGCTACACCTTC. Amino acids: CATSSQQTNYGYTF.

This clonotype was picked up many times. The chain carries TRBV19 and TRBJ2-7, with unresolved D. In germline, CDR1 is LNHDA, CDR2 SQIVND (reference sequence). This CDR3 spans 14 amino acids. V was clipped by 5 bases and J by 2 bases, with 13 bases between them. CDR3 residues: CASSLRALTYEQYF. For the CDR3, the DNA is TGTGCCAGTAGTTTAAGGGCTCTGACCTACGAGCAGTACTTC. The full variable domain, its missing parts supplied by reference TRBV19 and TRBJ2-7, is DGGITQSPKYLFRKEGQNVTLSCEQNLNHDAMYWYRQDPGQGLRLIYYSQIVNDFQKGDIAEGYSVSREKKESFPLTVTSAQKNPTAFYLCASSLRALTYEQYFGPGTRLTVT.

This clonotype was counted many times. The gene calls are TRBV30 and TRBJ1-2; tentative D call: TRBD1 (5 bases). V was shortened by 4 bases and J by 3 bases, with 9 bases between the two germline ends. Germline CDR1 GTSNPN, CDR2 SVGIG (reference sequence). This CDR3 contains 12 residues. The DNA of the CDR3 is TGTGCCTGGAACAGGATGGACTATGGCTACACCTTC. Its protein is CAWNRMDYGYTF.

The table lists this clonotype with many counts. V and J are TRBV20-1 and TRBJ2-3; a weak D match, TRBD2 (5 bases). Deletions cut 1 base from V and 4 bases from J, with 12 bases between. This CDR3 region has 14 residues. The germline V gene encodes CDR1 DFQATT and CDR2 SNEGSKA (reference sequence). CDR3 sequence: CSARGVLGADTQYF. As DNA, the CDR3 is TGCAGTGCTAGAGGAGTACTAGGCGCAGATACGCAGTATTTT.

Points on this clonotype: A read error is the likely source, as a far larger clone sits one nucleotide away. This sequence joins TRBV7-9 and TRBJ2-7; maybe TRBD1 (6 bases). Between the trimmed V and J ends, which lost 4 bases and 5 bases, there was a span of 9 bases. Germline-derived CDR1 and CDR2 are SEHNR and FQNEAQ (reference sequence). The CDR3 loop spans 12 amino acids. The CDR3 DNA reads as TGTGCCAGCAGCTCCAGGGGCCACGAGCAGTACTTC. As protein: CASSSRGHEQYF. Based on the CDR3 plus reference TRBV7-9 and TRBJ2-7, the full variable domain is DTGVSQNPRHKITKRGQNVTFRCDPISEHNRLYWYRQTLGQGPEFLTYFQNEAQLEKSRLLSDRFSAERPKGSFSTLEIQRTEQGDSAMYLCASSSRGHEQYFGPGTRLTVT.

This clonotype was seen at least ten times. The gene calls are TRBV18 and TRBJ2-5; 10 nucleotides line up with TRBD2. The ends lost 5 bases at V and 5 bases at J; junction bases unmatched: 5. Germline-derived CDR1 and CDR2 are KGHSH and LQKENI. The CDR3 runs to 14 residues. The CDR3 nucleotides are TGTGCCAGCTCAGCGACTAGCGGGTTGGAGACCCAGTACTTC. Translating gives CASSATSGLETQYF.